In its sample, the clone carrying this T cell receptor beta chain was seen many times. cDNA was made from about 510 ng RNA using alpha and beta constant primers. Separate chain-specific third strand synthesis with multiplexing indices produced the alpha and beta libraries. TCRdb re-called the 5' RACE reads with MiXCR, one entry per CDR3 protein. The repertoire has under 10,000 distinct CDR3 sequences, more than 7.5% of them found once; the top ten carry roughly a tenth. Roughly three months, about 14 weeks, into antiretroviral therapy, follow-up blood was collected. Whole blood was used without fractionation, so all unsorted peripheral T cells were included. This sample is part of a study of HIV-infected patients and healthy controls. The length of the CDR3 is 15 residues. Per the germline V gene, CDR1 is MNHEY and CDR2 is SVGAGI. V was cut by 5 bases and J by 0 bases, with 13 bases left in between.

Sequencing used blood, obtained during antiretroviral therapy. The sequence was obtained from an adult with HIV infection. This chain joins TRBV6-5 and TRBJ1-1, with TRBD1 as a possible D gene (5 bases). CDR3 residues: CASSRGFSMNTEAFF. The CDR3, as DNA: TGTGCCAGCAGTCGGGGGTTTTCCATGAACACTGAAGCTTTCTTT.